Listed below are T cell receptor beta chains from one sample, sequenced in a study of CD8+CD57+ T cells in acquired aplastic anemia. MiXCR was run by TCRdb on the reads, yielding one entry per CDR3 protein. The profile shows approximately 250,000 distinct CDR3 sequences, roughly 82% of them singletons. The specimen sequenced was sorted CD4+, CD8+, or CD8+CD57+ T cells (not recorded which) from PBMCs. Every receptor here comes from a human donor with aplastic anemia. Both conserved end residues are part of each CDR3. A D gene is named only where the DNA matches it firmly. Clone sizes are given selectively: once, few, many, or a class where the clone is expanded.

abundance,d_gene,v_gene,j_gene,CDR3aa,CDR3nt
-,-,TRBV5-5,TRBJ1-5,CASSEAHSKQPQHF,TGTGCCAGCAGTGAGGCACATAGCAAACAGCCCCAGCATTTT
-,-,TRBV4-1,TRBJ1-5,CASSLRGKDQPQHF,TGTGCCAGCAGCTTGCGGGGAAAGGATCAGCCCCAGCATTTT
-,-,TRBV7-9,TRBJ1-6,CAGQGTRGTQYFGLHF,-
-,-,TRBV5-1,TRBJ1-1,CASSWEDTVTEAFF,TGCGCCAGCAGCTGGGAGGACACGGTTACTGAAGCTTTCTTT
-,-,TRBV7-2,TRBJ2-7,CASCSGRGAYEQYF,TGTGCCAGCTGCTCCGGGAGAGGGGCCTACGAGCAGTACTTC
-,-,TRBV11-2,TRBJ1-1,CASNLVRGTEAFF,TGTGCCAGCAACTTAGTTCGGGGCACTGAAGCTTTCTTT
-,TRBD1,TRBV19,TRBJ1-1,CASSITGVDTEAFF,TGTGCCAGTAGTATTACAGGGGTTGACACTGAAGCTTTCTTT
few,-,TRBV19,TRBJ2-1,CASSIALAGYNEQFF,TGTGCCAGTAGTATAGCGCTGGCAGGGTACAATGAACAGTTCTTT
few,TRBD1,TRBV11-2,TRBJ1-2,CASSLTGGGLVYGYTF,TGTGCCAGCAGCTTGACAGGGGGCGGGCTCGTATATGGCTACACCTTC
-,-,TRBV7-8,TRBJ1-5,CASSEADSNQTQHF,TGTGCCAGCAGTGAGGCGGATAGCAACCAGACGCAGCATTTT
few,-,TRBV11-3,TRBJ1-6,CASSLDETGYNSPLHF,TGTGCCAGCAGCTTAGATGAGACAGGCTATAATTCACCCCTCCACTTT
-,TRBD2,TRBV5-5,TRBJ2-5,CASPLSATSGEGPETQYF,TGTGCCAGCCCTCTTTCTGCGACTAGCGGAGAGGGACCAGAGACCCAGTACTTC
-,-,TRBV13,TRBJ1-5,CASSFSYSNQPQHF,TGTGCCAGCAGCTTTTCGTATAGCAATCAGCCCCAGCATTTT
-,TRBD2,TRBV12-3/TRBV12-4,TRBJ2-3,CASSFGLAGGTDTQYF,TGTGCCAGCAGTTTCGGACTAGCGGGGGGCACAGATACGCAGTATTTT
-,-,TRBV5-6,TRBJ1-6,CASTTGGLDNSPLHF,TGTGCCAGCACCACGGGGGGTTTGGATAATTCACCCCTCCACTTT
-,-,TRBV5-4,TRBJ2-1,CASSFGSATYNEQFF,TGTGCCAGCAGCTTTGGTAGCGCAACCTACAATGAGCAGTTCTTC
-,TRBD2,TRBV9,TRBJ2-5,CASGASGTSGYTEYF,TGTGCCAGCGGAGCTAGCGGGACTAGTGGATACACCGAGTACTTC
-,-,TRBV12-3/TRBV12-4,TRBJ1-3,CASSLGSGNTIYF,TGTGCCAGCAGTTTGGGCTCTGGAAACACCATATATTTT
-,-,TRBV9,TRBJ2-7,CASSVGAEQYF,TGTGCCAGCAGCGTGGGGGCCGAGCAGTACTTC
-,-,TRBV9,TRBJ1-1,CASSLDLAGNSLAFF,TGTGCCAGCAGCTTAGATCTGGCAGGGAACTCTTTAGCTTTCTTT
once,-,TRBV5-6,TRBJ2-3,CASSYPASPDTQYF,TGTGCCAGCAGCTACCCGGCTAGTCCCGATACGCAGTATTTT
once,TRBD2,TRBV7-3,TRBJ2-3,CASCRRLAGIDTQYF,TGTGCCAGCTGCAGACGACTAGCGGGCATAGATACGCAGTATTTT
-,-,TRBV7-8,TRBJ2-1,CASSLAGGRDTDDQFF,TGTGCCAGCAGCTTAGCGGGAGGCCGCGATACGGATGATCAGTTCTTC
-,-,TRBV15,TRBJ1-4,CATSRERSRYEKLFF,TGTGCCACCAGCAGAGAACGAAGCAGATACGAAAAACTGTTTTTT
-,-,TRBV29-1,TRBJ2-7,CSVLGGQGMDEQYF,TGCAGCGTACTCGGCGGGCAGGGTATGGACGAGCAGTACTTC
-,-,TRBV7-9,TRBJ2-1,CASSVGGIHAQFF,TGCGCCAGCAGTGTTGGGGGGATCCATGCGCAGTTCTTC
-,TRBD2,TRBV24-1,TRBJ2-1,CATSDTSSGGGDEQFF,TGTGCCACCAGTGATACAAGTAGCGGGGGGGGCGATGAGCAGTTCTTC
-,TRBD2,TRBV19,TRBJ2-3,CASSLAGGSDKEYF,TGTGCCAGCAGCTTAGCGGGGGGATCCGATAAGGAGTATTTC
-,-,TRBV5-1,TRBJ2-1,CASSPDTINEQFF,TGCGCCAGCAGCCCGGACACTATCAATGAGCAGTTCTTC
-,-,TRBV2,TRBJ2-1,CASSQGGGTGQAEQFF,TGTGCCAGCAGCCAGGGGGGGGGAACCGGTCAGGCTGAGCAGTTCTTC
-,-,TRBV7-8,TRBJ2-1,CASSFQGGGDTEEQFF,TGTGCCAGCAGCTTTCAAGGAGGCGGCGATACGGAGGAGCAGTTCTTC
-,TRBD1,TRBV6-2/TRBV6-3,TRBJ2-1,CASTTDPLGTAVNEQFF,TGTGCCAGCACTACCGATCCGTTAGGGACAGCTGTCAATGAGCAGTTCTTC
-,-,TRBV7-4,TRBJ2-5,CASSVVLARKETQYF,TGTGCCAGCAGCGTAGTCCTTGCGAGAAAAGAGACCCAGTACTTC
-,-,TRBV11-3,TRBJ2-1,CASSLDLTAFNEQFF,TGTGCCAGCAGCCTAGATCTGACAGCTTTTAATGAGCAGTTCTTC
-,TRBD2,TRBV5-4,TRBJ2-1,CASSLEAGASYNEQFF,TGTGCCAGCAGCTTGGAGGCGGGAGCGTCCTACAATGAGCAGTTCTTC
-,TRBD2,TRBV12-3/TRBV12-4,TRBJ2-5,CASSLGLAGNQETQYF,TGTGCCAGCAGTTTAGGGCTAGCGGGGAACCAAGAGACCCAGTACTTC
once,-,TRBV25-1,TRBJ2-2,CASKMLAGTELFF,TGTGCCAGCAAAATGCTTGCCGGCACGGAGCTGTTTTTT
few,-,TRBV11-3,TRBJ2-7,CASSLDLTVPHEQYF,TGTGCCAGCAGCTTAGATCTGACAGTGCCCCACGAGCAGTACTTC
-,-,TRBV2,TRBJ1-6,CASGDGGTYTLHF,TGTGCCAGCGGCGACGGGGGCACGTATACGCTGCATTTT
-,-,TRBV5-1,TRBJ1-1,CASSSVANTEAFF,TGCGCCAGCAGCTCCGTAGCGAACACTGAAGCTTTCTTT
-,-,TRBV7-8,TRBJ2-3,CASGFAGAPAQYF,TGTGCCAGCGGCTTCGCGGGCGCACCCGCGCAGTATTTT
-,-,TRBV16,TRBJ2-7,CASSQSSGLGGEQYF,TGTGCCAGCAGCCAATCCTCAGGGTTGGGCGGCGAGCAGTACTTC
-,TRBD1,TRBV24-1,TRBJ2-7,CATSDARDRGDEQYF,TGTGCCACCAGTGACGCCCGGGACAGGGGCGACGAGCAGTACTTC
-,-,TRBV19,TRBJ2-2,CASSIGGTNTEELLF,TGTGCCAGTAGTATCGGCGGGACCAACACCGAGGAGCTGCTTTTT
-,-,TRBV7-2,TRBJ1-1,CASSYVSVGTEAFF,TGCGCCAGCAGCTACGTCAGTGTAGGCACTGAAGCTTTCTTT
once,-,TRBV9,TRBJ2-3,CASSLPGASDDKYF,TGTGCCAGCAGCTTACCCGGAGCCAGCGATGACAAATATTTT
-,TRBD2,TRBV20-1,TRBJ2-3,CSARVQAGVADTQYF,TGCAGTGCTAGAGTCCAGGCGGGGGTAGCAGATACGCAGTATTTT
-,-,TRBV7-2,TRBJ2-5,CASSLGLEETQYF,TGTGCCAGCAGCTTGGGACTGGAAGAGACCCAGTACTTC
-,-,TRBV20-1,TRBJ1-5,CSARPGTRGNSNQPQHF,TGCAGTGCTAGACCAGGTACCAGGGGAAATAGCAATCAGCCCCAGCATTTT
-,-,TRBV20-1,TRBJ1-6,CSAAPGRLPNSPLHF,TGCAGTGCTGCCCCCGGGCGGCTACCAAATTCACCCCTCCACTTT
once,-,TRBV20-1,TRBJ2-1,CSARGIEKGHEQFF,TGCAGTGCTAGAGGTATAGAGAAGGGGCATGAGCAGTTCTTC
once,TRBD1,TRBV7-9,TRBJ1-2,CASSPATGDHTDTTF,TGTGCCAGCAGCCCCGCGACAGGGGATCACACAGATACGACCTTC
-,-,TRBV7-2,TRBJ1-1,CASSLDLTADTEDFF,TGTGCCAGCAGCTTAGATCTGACAGCCGACACTGAAGATTTCTTT
-,-,TRBV7-9,TRBJ1-2,CASSFQGGSNYGYTF,TGTGCCAGCAGCTTTCAAGGAGGGTCAAACTATGGCTACACCTTC
-,-,TRBV9,TRBJ1-1,CASSVESDTHYFAFF,TGTGCCAGCAGCGTAGAGTCAGATACGCACTATTTTGCTTTCTTT
-,-,TRBV12-3/TRBV12-4,TRBJ2-7,CASSFQGPTEEQYF,TGTGCCAGCAGTTTCCAGGGGCCGACAGAAGAGCAGTACTTC
-,-,TRBV7-3,TRBJ1-6,CASSPDGTWGETQF,TGTGCCAGCAGCCCAGACGGGACCTGGGGAGAGACCCAGTTT